A selection of T cell receptor beta chains follows, all from one sample in a study of OX40 agonist ivuxolimab in advanced cancers. Clones were read by immunoSEQ multiplex PCR, and TCRdb kept only the in-frame ones, dropping some. The sample has more than 12,000 clones; just under 80% are singletons. The starting material was CD4+ or CD8+ T cells sorted from blood, obtained in a trial of the OX40 agonist ivuxolimab. All receptors come from an adult with an advanced solid tumor such as melanoma, head and neck, liver or kidney cancer. Each CDR3 is given with its conserved first and last residue. The order of the fields is clone size, V gene, D gene, J gene, CDR3 DNA, CDR3 protein. A D gene is named only where the DNA matches it firmly. Only part of the rows carry a size: once, few, many, or a class if the clone is expanded.

size: -; V: TRBV19; D: TRBD2; J: TRBJ2-1; DNA: TGTGCCAGTCGTAGCGGGAGAAGCTCCTACAATGAGCAGTTCTTC; CDR3: CASRSGRSSYNEQFF
size: -; V: TRBV5-4; D: -; J: TRBJ1-4; DNA: TGTGCCAGCAGCACTGCATCGAGAGAAAAACTGTTTTTT; CDR3: CASSTASREKLFF
size: -; V: TRBV11-3; D: -; J: TRBJ2-1; DNA: TGTGCCAGCAGCTTACGGGAGTACAATGAGCAGTTCTTC; CDR3: CASSLREYNEQFF
size: -; V: TRBV6-6; D: -; J: TRBJ1-3; DNA: TGTGCCAGCAGTTACGTAGGCGTTGGAAACACCATATATTTT; CDR3: CASSYVGVGNTIYF
size: -; V: TRBV6-5; D: -; J: TRBJ2-5; DNA: TGTGCCAGCAGTTACTCAGGAAGGGGGGGCGGAGAGACCCAGTACTTC; CDR3: CASSYSGRGGGETQYF
size: -; V: TRBV9; D: -; J: TRBJ1-1; DNA: TGTGCCAGCAGCGTAGAACTGGGGTCGGTCGCCACTGAAGCTTTCTTT; CDR3: CASSVELGSVATEAFF
size: -; V: TRBV5-5; D: -; J: TRBJ1-2; DNA: TGTGCCAGCAGCTTGGGGGGCCCGGCGGCCTACTATGGCTACACCTTC; CDR3: CASSLGGPAAYYGYTF
size: -; V: TRBV7-9; D: TRBD1; J: TRBJ2-5; DNA: TGTGCCAGCAGCCGAACAGGGGTTCGGGAGACCCAGTACTTC; CDR3: CASSRTGVRETQYF
size: -; V: TRBV29-1; D: -; J: TRBJ1-2; DNA: TGCAGCGTTGTGGTCAGGACTAACTATGGCTACACCTTC; CDR3: CSVVVRTNYGYTF
size: few; V: TRBV5-4; D: -; J: TRBJ1-5; DNA: TGTGCCAGCACCCAAGGGGGGAACACCAATCAGCCCCAGCATTTT; CDR3: CASTQGGNTNQPQHF
size: -; V: TRBV28; D: -; J: TRBJ2-7; DNA: TGTGCCAGTACTACAGGGTCCTACGAGCAGTACTTC; CDR3: CASTTGSYEQYF
size: -; V: TRBV6-1; D: -; J: TRBJ1-2; DNA: TGTGCCAGCAGTGAAGGAGGAAGGGGACACGCCTATGGCTACACCTTC; CDR3: CASSEGGRGHAYGYTF
size: -; V: TRBV7-8; D: TRBD1; J: TRBJ2-7; DNA: TGTGCCAGCAGCCCCTGGACAGGGTCCAACGAGCAGTACTTC; CDR3: CASSPWTGSNEQYF
size: -; V: TRBV10-2; D: TRBD2; J: TRBJ2-7; DNA: TGCGCCAGCAGTTGGGCTAGCGGAAACTACGAGCAGTACTTC; CDR3: CASSWASGNYEQYF
size: -; V: TRBV6-1; D: -; J: TRBJ2-7; DNA: TGTGCCAGCAAATCCGGCAGGCTGGGAGGCGAGCAGTACTTC; CDR3: CASKSGRLGGEQYF
size: -; V: TRBV5-1; D: -; J: TRBJ2-2; DNA: TGCGCCAGCACCCGGGACGGACCGAACACCGGGGAGCTGTTTTTT; CDR3: CASTRDGPNTGELFF
size: once; V: TRBV9; D: -; J: TRBJ1-5; DNA: TGTGCCAGCAGCGTAGACGGGGGCAATCAGCCCCAGCATTTT; CDR3: CASSVDGGNQPQHF
size: few; V: TRBV7-6; D: -; J: TRBJ2-2; DNA: TGTGCCAGCAGCTTAGATTTGGGGACTTATGCCGGGGAGCTGTTTTTT; CDR3: CASSLDLGTYAGELFF
size: -; V: TRBV13; D: -; J: TRBJ1-1; DNA: TGTGCCAGCAGCTTAGAGTTGGAGGGGACTGAAGCTTTCTTT; CDR3: CASSLELEGTEAFF
size: -; V: TRBV6-1; D: -; J: TRBJ1-1; DNA: TGTGCCAGCAGTGGCATAGAGGCTGAAGCTTTCTTT; CDR3: CASSGIEAEAFF
size: few; V: TRBV9; D: -; J: TRBJ2-1; DNA: TGTGCCAGCAGCGTAGGCTCCTACAATGAGCAGTTCTTC; CDR3: CASSVGSYNEQFF
size: large; V: TRBV7-9; D: TRBD2; J: TRBJ2-1; DNA: TGTGCCAGCAGCTTAGACCGGACTAGCGCCAGAAATGAGCAGTTCTTC; CDR3: CASSLDRTSARNEQFF
size: -; V: TRBV5-6; D: -; J: TRBJ1-1; DNA: TGTGCCAGCAGCTTTGGGGGGGGCACTGAAGCTTTCTTT; CDR3: CASSFGGGTEAFF
size: -; V: TRBV11-3; D: TRBD2; J: TRBJ2-3; DNA: TGTGCCAGCAGCTTGGGACTAGCGGTAGATACGCAGTATTTT; CDR3: CASSLGLAVDTQYF
size: -; V: TRBV19; D: TRBD2; J: TRBJ2-1; DNA: TGTGCCAGTAGTATCGCCAGCGGGAACCTCTTCTACAATGAGCAGTTCTTC; CDR3: CASSIASGNLFYNEQFF
size: -; V: TRBV6-6; D: TRBD1; J: TRBJ1-2; DNA: TGTGCCAGCAGCCCAACCGGACAGGGCGGTGGCTACACCTTC; CDR3: CASSPTGQGGGYTF
size: -; V: TRBV5-1; D: -; J: TRBJ2-7; DNA: TGCGCCAGCAGCTTTGGGACATCGAACGAGCAGTACTTC; CDR3: CASSFGTSNEQYF
size: -; V: TRBV11-2; D: -; J: TRBJ2-1; DNA: TGTGCCAGCAGCTTAGGTCTAGTTGGTGAGCAGTTCTTC; CDR3: CASSLGLVGEQFF
size: -; V: TRBV7-6; D: -; J: TRBJ1-1; DNA: TGTGCCAGCAGCGCTGGTGGGGTTCTCATGAACACTGAAGCTTTCTTT; CDR3: CASSAGGVLMNTEAFF
size: -; V: TRBV5-8; D: -; J: TRBJ1-1; DNA: TGTGCCAGCAGCTTTAAGTCTTTCTTT; CDR3: CASSFKSFF